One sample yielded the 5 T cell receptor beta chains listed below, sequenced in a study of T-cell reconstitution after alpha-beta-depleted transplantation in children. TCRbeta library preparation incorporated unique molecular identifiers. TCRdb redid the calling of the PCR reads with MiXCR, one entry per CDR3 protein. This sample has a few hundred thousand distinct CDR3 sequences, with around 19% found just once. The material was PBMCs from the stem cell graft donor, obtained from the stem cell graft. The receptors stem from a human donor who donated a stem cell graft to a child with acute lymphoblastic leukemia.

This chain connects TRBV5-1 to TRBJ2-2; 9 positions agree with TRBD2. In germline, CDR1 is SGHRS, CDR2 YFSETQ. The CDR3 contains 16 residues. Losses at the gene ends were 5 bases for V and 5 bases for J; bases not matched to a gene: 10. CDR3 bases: TGCGCCAGCAGTTTTGCTGCGGGAGGGCCTACCGGGGAGCTGTTTTTT. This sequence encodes CASSFAAGGPTGELFF.

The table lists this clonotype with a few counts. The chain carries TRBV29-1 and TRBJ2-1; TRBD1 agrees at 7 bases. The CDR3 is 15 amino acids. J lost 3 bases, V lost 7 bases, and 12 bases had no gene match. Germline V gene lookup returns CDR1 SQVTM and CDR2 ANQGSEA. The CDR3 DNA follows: TGCAGCGCCGATCCAACAGGGGCTGGCTACAATGAGCAGTTCTTC. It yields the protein CSADPTGAGYNEQFF.

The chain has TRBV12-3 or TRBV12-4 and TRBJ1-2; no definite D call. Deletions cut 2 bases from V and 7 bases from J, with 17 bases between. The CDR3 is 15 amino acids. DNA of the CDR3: TGTGCCAGCAGTTTAAAGGGTAATGGCCAAGGTGGCTACACCTTC. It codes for CASSLKGNGQGGYTF.

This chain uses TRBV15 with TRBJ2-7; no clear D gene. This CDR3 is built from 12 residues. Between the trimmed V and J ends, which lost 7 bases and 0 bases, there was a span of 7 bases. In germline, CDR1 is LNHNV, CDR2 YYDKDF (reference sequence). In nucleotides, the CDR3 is TGTGCCACCACTGCAGACTCCTACGAGCAGTACTTC. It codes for CATTADSYEQYF. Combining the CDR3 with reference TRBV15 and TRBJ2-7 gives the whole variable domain DAMVIQNPRYQVTQFGKPVTLSCSQTLNHNVMYWYQQKSSQAPKLLFHYYDKDFNNEADTPDNFQSRRPNTSFCFLDIRSPGLGDTAMYLCATTADSYEQYFGPGTRLTVT.

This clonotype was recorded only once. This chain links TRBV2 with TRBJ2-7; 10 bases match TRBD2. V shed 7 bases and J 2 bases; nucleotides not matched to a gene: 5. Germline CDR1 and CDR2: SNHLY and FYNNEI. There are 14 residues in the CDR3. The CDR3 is CASKGTSATYEQYF. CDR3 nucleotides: TGTGCCAGCAAGGGGACTAGCGCAACCTACGAGCAGTACTTC.